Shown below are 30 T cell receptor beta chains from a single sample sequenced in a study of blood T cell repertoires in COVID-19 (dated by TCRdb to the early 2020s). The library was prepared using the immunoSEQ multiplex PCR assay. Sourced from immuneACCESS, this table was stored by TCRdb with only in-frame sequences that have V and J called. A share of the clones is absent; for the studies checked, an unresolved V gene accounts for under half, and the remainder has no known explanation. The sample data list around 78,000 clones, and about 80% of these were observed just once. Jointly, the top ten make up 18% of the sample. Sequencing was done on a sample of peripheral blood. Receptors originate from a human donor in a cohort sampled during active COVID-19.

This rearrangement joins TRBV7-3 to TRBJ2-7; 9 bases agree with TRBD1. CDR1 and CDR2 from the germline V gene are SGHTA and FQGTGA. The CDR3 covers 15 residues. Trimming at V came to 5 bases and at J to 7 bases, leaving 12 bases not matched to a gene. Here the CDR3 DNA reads TGTGCCAGCAGCAAAAAGACAGGGGGGCAGGAGGAGCAGTACTTC. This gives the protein CASSKKTGGQEEQYF.

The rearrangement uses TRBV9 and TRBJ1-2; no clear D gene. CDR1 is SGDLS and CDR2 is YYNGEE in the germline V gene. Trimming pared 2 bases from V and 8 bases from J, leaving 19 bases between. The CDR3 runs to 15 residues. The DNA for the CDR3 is TGTGCCAGCAGCGTCCACAACAGACAAGGCAGGGGCTACACCTTC. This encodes CASSVHNRQGRGYTF.

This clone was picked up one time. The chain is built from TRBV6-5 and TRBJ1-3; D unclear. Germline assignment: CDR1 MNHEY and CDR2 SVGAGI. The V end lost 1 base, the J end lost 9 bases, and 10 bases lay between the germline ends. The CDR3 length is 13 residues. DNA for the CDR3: TGTGCCAGCAGTTACTTGGGGAGTAGCACCATATATTTT. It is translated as CASSYLGSSTIYF.

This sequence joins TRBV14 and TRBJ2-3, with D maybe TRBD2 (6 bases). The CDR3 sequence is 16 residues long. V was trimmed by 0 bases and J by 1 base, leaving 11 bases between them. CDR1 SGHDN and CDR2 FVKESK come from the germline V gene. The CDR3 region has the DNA TGTGCCAGCAGCCAAGACCTGTCGGGGGGCACAGATACGCAGTATTTT. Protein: CASSQDLSGGTDTQYF.

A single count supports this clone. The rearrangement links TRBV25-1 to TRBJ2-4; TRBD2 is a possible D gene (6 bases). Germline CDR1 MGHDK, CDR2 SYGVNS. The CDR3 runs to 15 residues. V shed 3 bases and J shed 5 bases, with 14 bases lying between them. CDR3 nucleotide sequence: TGTGCCAGCAGTGACAAAAGAGGAGGGGAAAACATTCAGTACTTC. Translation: CASSDKRGGENIQYF.

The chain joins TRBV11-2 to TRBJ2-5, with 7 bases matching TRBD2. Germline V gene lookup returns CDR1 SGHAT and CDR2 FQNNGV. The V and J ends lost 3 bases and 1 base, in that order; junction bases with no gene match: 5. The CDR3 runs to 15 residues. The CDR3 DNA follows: TGTGCCAGCAGCTTGTTCCGGGGGGTCCAAGAGACCCAGTACTTC. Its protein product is CASSLFRGVQETQYF.

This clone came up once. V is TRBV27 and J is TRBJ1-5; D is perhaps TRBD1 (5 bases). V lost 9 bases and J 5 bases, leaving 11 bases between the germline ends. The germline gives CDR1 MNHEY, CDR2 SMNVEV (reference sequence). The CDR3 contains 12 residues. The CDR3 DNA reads TGTGCCAGTGGGGCAAACGATCAGCCCCAGCATTTT. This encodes CASGANDQPQHF.

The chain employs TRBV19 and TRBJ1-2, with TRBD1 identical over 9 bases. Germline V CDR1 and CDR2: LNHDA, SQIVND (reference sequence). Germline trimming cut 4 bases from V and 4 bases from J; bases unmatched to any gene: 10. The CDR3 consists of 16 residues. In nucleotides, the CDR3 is TGTGCCAGTAGTACACCGGGACAGGGCCCTTTCTATGGCTACACCTTC. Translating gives CASSTPGQGPFYGYTF.

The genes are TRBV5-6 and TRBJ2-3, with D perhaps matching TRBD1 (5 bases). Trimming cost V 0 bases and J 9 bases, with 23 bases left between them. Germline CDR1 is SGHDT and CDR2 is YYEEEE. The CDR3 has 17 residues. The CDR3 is CASSLDRPEFTQGTQYF. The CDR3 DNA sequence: TGTGCCAGCAGCTTGGACAGGCCGGAGTTTACGCAGGGAACGCAGTATTTT.

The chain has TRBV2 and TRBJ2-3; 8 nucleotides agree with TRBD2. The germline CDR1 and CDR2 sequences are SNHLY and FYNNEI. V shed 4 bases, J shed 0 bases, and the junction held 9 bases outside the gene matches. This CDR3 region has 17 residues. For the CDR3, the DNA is TGTGCCAGCAGTGCAATGCGGCGGGGGGAAAGCACAGATACGCAGTATTTT. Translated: CASSAMRRGESTDTQYF.

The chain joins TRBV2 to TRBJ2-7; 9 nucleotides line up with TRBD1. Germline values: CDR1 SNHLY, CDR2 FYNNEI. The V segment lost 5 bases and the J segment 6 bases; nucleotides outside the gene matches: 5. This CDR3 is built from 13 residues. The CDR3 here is CASSWDREGEQYF. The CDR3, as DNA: TGTGCCAGCAGTTGGGACAGGGAGGGCGAGCAGTACTTC.

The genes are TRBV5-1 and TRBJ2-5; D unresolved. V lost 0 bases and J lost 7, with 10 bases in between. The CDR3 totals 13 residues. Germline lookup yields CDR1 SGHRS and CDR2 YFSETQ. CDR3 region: CASSLESVGTQYF. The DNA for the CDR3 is TGCGCCAGCAGCTTGGAGTCAGTTGGGACCCAGTACTTC. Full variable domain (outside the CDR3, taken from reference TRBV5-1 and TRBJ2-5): KAGVTQTPRYLIKTRGQQVTLSCSPISGHRSVSWYQQTPGQGLQFLFEYFSETQRNKGNFPGRFSGRQFSNSRSEMNVSTLELGDSALYLCASSLESVGTQYFGPGTRLLVL.

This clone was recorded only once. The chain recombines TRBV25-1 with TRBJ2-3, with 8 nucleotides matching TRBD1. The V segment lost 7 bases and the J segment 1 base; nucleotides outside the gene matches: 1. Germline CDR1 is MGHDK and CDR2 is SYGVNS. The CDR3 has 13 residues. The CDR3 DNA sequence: TGTGCCAGCACGGGACAGGGCACAGATACGCAGTATTTT. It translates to CASTGQGTDTQYF.

The CDR3 is CASSLATSRDNEQFF. As DNA, the CDR3 is TGTGCCAGCAGCTTAGCGACGTCGAGGGATAATGAGCAGTTCTTC. The chain links TRBV7-2 to TRBJ2-1; weak D call: TRBD2 (5 bases). The CDR3 is 15 amino acids. Trimming took off 0 bases at V and 7 bases at J, with 13 bases between the two ends. Germline V gene data show CDR1 as SGHTA and CDR2 as FQGNSA.

DNA of the CDR3: TGTGCCACCAGTGTACCTCTAGCGGGGGGGCCAGAGACCCAGTACTTC. Translation gives CATSVPLAGGPETQYF. The chain joins TRBV24-1 to TRBJ2-5, with 12 positions matching TRBD2. Germline V gene lookup returns CDR1 KGHDR and CDR2 SFDVKD. V trimming: 5 bases; J trimming: 4 bases; junction bases outside the gene matches: 7. The CDR3 contains 16 residues.

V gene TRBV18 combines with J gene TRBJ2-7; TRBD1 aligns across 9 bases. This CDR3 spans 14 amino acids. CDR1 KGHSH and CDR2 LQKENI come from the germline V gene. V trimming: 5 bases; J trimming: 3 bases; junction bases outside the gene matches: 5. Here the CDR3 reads CASSSGTGLYEQYF. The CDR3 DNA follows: TGTGCCAGCTCATCCGGGACAGGGCTCTACGAGCAGTACTTC.

The CDR3, as DNA: TGTGCCAGCAGCTTGTTGGGGGGTACTAATGAAAAACTGTTTTTT. This gives the protein CASSLLGGTNEKLFF. This chain connects TRBV5-8 to TRBJ1-4; D perhaps matches TRBD1 (5 bases). The CDR3 totals 15 residues. Trimming stripped 1 base from V and 2 bases from J, with 9 bases between. Germline V gives CDR1 SGHTS, CDR2 YDEGEE.

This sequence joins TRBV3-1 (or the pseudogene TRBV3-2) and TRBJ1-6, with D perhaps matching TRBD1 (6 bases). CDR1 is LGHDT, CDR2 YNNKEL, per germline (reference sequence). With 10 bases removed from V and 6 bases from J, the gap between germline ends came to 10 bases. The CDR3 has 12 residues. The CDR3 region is CATGGANSPLHF. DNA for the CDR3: TGTGCCACGGGGGGGGCTAATTCACCCCTCCACTTT.

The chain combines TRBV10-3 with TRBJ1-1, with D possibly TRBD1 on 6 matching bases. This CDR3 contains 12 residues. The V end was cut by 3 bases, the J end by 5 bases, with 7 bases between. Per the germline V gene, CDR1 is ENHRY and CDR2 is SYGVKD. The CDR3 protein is CAISDQGTEAFF. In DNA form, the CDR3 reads TGTGCCATCAGTGACCAGGGGACTGAAGCTTTCTTT.

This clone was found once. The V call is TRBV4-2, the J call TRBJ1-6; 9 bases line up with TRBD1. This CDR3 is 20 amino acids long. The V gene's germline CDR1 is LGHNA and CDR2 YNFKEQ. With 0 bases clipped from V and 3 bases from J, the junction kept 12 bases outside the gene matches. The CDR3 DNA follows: TGTGCCAGCAGCCAAGAAGGGGCGACAGGGGGAAATATCTATAATTCACCCCTCCACTTT. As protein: CASSQEGATGGNIYNSPLHF.

CDR3 nucleotides: TGTGCCAGCAGAGGAAACAGGGGAGGGAACACTGAAGCTTTCTTT. Protein product: CASRGNRGGNTEAFF. V gene TRBV7-2 combines with J gene TRBJ1-1, with 7 bases identical to TRBD1. CDR1 is SGHTA and CDR2 is FQGNSA in the germline V gene. The CDR3 extends over 15 amino acids. V lost 6 bases and J lost 1; bases outside the gene matches: 8.

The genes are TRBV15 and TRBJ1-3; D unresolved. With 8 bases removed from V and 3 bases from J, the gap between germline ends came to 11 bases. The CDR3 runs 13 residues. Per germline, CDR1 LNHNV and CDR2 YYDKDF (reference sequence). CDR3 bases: TGTGCCACCTCCACGGCGGGTGGAAACACCATATATTTT. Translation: CATSTAGGNTIYF.

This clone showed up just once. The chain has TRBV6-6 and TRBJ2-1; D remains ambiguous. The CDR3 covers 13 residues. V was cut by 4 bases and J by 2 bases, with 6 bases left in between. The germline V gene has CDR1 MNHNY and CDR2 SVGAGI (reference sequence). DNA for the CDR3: TGTGCCAGCAGTTTTTCCACCTACAATGAGCAGTTCTTC. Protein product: CASSFSTYNEQFF.

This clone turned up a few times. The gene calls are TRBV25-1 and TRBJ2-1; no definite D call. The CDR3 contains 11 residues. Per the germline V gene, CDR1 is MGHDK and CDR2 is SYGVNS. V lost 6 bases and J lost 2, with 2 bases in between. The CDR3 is CASSAYNEQFF. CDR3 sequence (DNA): TGTGCCAGCAGCGCCTACAATGAGCAGTTCTTC.

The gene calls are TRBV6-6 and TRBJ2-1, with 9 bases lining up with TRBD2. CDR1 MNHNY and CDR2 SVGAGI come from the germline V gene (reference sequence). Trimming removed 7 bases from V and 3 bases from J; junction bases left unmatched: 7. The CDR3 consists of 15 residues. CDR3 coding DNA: TGTGCCAGCACCACCCAGCGGGGGGACTACAATGAGCAGTTCTTC. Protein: CASTTQRGDYNEQFF.

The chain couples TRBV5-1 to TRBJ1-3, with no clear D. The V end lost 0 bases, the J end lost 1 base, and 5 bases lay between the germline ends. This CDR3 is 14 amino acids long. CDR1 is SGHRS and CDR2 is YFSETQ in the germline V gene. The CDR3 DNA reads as TGCGCCAGCAGCTTGGTCCCATCTGGAAACACCATATATTTT. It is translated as CASSLVPSGNTIYF.

CDR3 sequence reads: CASSQGLVRLAGKETQYF. Written as DNA, the CDR3 is TGCGCCAGCAGCCAAGGGTTAGTGCGGCTAGCTGGTAAAGAGACCCAGTACTTC. This chain joins TRBV4-1 and TRBJ2-5; a possible D gene is TRBD2 (5 bases). The CDR3 consists of 18 residues. V gave up 1 base and J gave up 3 bases, with 21 bases separating them. Germline V CDR1 and CDR2: MGHRA, YSYEKL.

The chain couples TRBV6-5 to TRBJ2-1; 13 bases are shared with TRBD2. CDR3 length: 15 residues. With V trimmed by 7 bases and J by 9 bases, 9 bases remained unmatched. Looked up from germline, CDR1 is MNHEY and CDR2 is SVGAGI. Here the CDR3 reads CASTRWGLAGFEQFF. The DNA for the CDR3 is TGTGCCAGCACCCGATGGGGACTAGCGGGGTTTGAGCAGTTCTTC.

The CDR3 region is CASSTSPMVPVLTF. As DNA, the CDR3 is TGTGCCAGCAGCACGAGCCCCATGGTCCCCGTCCTGACTTTC. The chain links TRBV7-2 to TRBJ2-6; no clear D. CDR1 and CDR2 from the germline V gene are SGHTA and FQGNSA. The CDR3 is 14 amino acids. V was pared by 5 bases and J by 12 bases, with 17 bases between.

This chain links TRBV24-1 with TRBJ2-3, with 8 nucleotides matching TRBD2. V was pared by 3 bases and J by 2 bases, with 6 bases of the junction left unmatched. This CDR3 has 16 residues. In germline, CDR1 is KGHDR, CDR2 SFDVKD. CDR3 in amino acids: CATSDRRGGPTDTQYF. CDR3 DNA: TGTGCCACCAGTGATCGTCGGGGGGGGCCCACAGATACGCAGTATTTT.